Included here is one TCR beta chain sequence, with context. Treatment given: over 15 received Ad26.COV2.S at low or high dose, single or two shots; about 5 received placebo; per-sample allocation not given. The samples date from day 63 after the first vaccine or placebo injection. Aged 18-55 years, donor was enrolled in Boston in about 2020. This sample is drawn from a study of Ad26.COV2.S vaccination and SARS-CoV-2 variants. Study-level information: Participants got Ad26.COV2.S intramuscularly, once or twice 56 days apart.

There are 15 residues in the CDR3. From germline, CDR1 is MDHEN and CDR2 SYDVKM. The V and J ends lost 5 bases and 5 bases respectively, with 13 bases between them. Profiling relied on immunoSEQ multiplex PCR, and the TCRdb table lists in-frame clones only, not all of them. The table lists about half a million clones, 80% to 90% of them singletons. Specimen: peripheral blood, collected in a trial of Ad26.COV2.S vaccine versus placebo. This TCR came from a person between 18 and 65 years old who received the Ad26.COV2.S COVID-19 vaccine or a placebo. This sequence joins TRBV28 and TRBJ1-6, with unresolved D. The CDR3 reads CASSLPWYNNSPLHF. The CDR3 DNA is TGTGCCAGCAGTCTCCCATGGTATAATAATTCACCCCTCCACTTT.